The source of this T cell receptor beta chain is a study of blood T cells in healthy people across ages. The CDR3 sequence is 12 residues long. Between the trimmed V and J ends, which lost 3 bases and 3 bases, there was a span of 8 bases. Germline V CDR1 and CDR2: SQVTM, ANQGSEA. With a J-beta primer mix and a sample-barcoded 5' primer, a second PCR ran about 7 to 12 cycles. TCRdb reprocessed the 5' RACE reads with MiXCR, giving one entry per CDR3 protein. In the table there are some 800,000 distinct CDR3 sequences, roughly 25% of which are singletons. Collection of 9 to 10 milliliters of peripheral blood was performed for each donor. This clonotype was seen a few times. The sample also formed part of further work on T cells of mothers and their children. That work adds: Researchers report slightly higher, though non-significant, overlap in related mother-child pairs than in unrelated pairs.

The chain couples TRBV29-1 to TRBJ2-5; no clear D. The sequencing sample was made of blood. The origin of this receptor is a boy between 10 and 17 years old in good health. CDR3 nucleotides: TGCAGCGTTGACGACTGGAAAGAGACCCAGTACTTC. Residues: CSVDDWKETQYF.